Below, 30 T cell receptor beta chains from the same sample are listed, as sequenced in a study of cytomegalovirus exposure and HLA in healthy donors. PCR involved 60 Vbeta and 13 Jbeta primers. Sequencing used immunoSEQ multiplex PCR; TCRdb keeps in-frame clones, though not all of them. The table records about 210,000 clones, around 79% of them present only once. Specimen: PBMCs. The receptors were gathered from a male donor in good health and CMV-seropositive.

This chain links TRBV28 with TRBJ2-2; D is unresolved. Looked up from germline, CDR1 is MDHEN and CDR2 is SYDVKM. Trimming left V 1 base short and J 8 bases short, with 5 bases between. The CDR3 covers 12 residues. CDR3 DNA: TGTGCCAGCAGTTTATCCTTGGGGGAGCTGTTTTTT. Its translation: CASSLSLGELFF. The variable domain in full, with the rest retrieved from reference TRBV28 and TRBJ2-2, is DVKVTQSSRYLVKRTGEKVFLECVQDMDHENMFWYRQDPGLGLRLIYFSYDVKMKEKGDIPEGYSVSREKKERFSLILESASTNQTSMYLCASSLSLGELFFGEGSRLTVL.

The chain joins TRBV19 to TRBJ1-1, with 7 bases matching TRBD1. This CDR3 is built from 14 residues. V lost 3 bases and J lost 6; bases outside the gene matches: 7. CDR1 and CDR2 from the germline V gene are LNHDA and SQIVND (reference sequence). The CDR3 nucleotides are TGTGCCAGTAGTATGAGGACAGGATCGCCTGAAGCTTTCTTT. Its protein product is CASSMRTGSPEAFF.

The V call is TRBV28, the J call TRBJ2-1, with 11 bases that match TRBD1. Germline V lookup: CDR1 MDHEN, CDR2 SYDVKM. Trimming removed 4 bases from V and 15 bases from J; junction bases left unmatched: 11. This CDR3 region has 14 residues. The CDR3 DNA follows: TGTGCCAGCAGTTCCTCCGGGACAGGGGGAGTTATGTTCTTC. The encoded protein is CASSSSGTGGVMFF.

The chain joins TRBV2 to TRBJ1-4, with 9 bases matching TRBD1. Looked up from germline, CDR1 is SNHLY and CDR2 is FYNNEI. This CDR3 contains 15 residues. V was pared by 9 bases and J by 7 bases, with 12 bases of the junction left unmatched. The CDR3 DNA is TGTGCCAGAGGACAGGGGCGCTCTCCTAGTGAAAAACTGTTTTTT. Translated, it gives CARGQGRSPSEKLFF.

This clone appeared a few times. The chain is built from TRBV9 and TRBJ1-3; no clear D. Per the germline V gene, CDR1 is SGDLS and CDR2 is YYNGEE. The CDR3 spans 16 residues. The germline V and J ends were trimmed by 3 bases and 0 bases, with 13 bases remaining between them. The CDR3 nucleotides are TGTGCCAGCAGCGCTGGACTGATCCGCTCTGGAAACACCATATATTTT. It codes for CASSAGLIRSGNTIYF.

The V call is TRBV5-5, the J call TRBJ1-5; the match to TRBD1 covers 7 bases. Germline V gives CDR1 SGHKS, CDR2 YYEKEE (reference sequence). V trimming: 0 bases; J trimming: 4 bases; junction bases outside the gene matches: 7. The CDR3 is made up of 16 amino acids. CDR3 in DNA: TGTGCCAGCAGCTTGGCTATCCTACAGGGGAATCAGCCCCAGCATTTT. This encodes CASSLAILQGNQPQHF.

V is TRBV5-1 and J is TRBJ2-7, with a weak D call TRBD1 (6 bases). V was pared by 4 bases and J by 1 base, with 15 bases between. The germline V gene encodes CDR1 SGHRS and CDR2 YFSETQ. The CDR3 is 15 residues long. The CDR3 is CASSPSGTLSYEQYF. As DNA, the CDR3 is TGCGCCAGCAGCCCTTCCGGGACACTTTCCTACGAGCAGTACTTC.

The chain links TRBV7-9 to TRBJ2-5; perhaps TRBD2 as D (6 bases). The V end lost 2 bases, the J end lost 3 bases, and 10 bases lay between the germline ends. Per germline, CDR1 SEHNR and CDR2 FQNEAQ (reference sequence). CDR3 length: 14 residues. CDR3: CASSLSRLEETQYF. CDR3 in DNA: TGTGCCAGCAGCTTAAGTCGACTAGAAGAGACCCAGTACTTC.

Worth noting for this clone: One end of the junction is discordant with germline, which a read error may explain. The genes are TRBV28 and TRBJ1-5; D unresolved. This CDR3 has 11 residues. Germline assignment: CDR1 MDHEN and CDR2 SYDVKM. CDR3 loop: CTSGGNQPQHF. The CDR3 DNA sequence: TGCACGTCCGGGGGCAATCAGCCCCAGCATTTT.

The chain carries TRBV7-9 and TRBJ1-3; D is undetermined. CDR1 and CDR2 from the germline V gene are SEHNR and FQNEAQ (reference sequence). Trimming took off 2 bases at V and 6 bases at J, with 17 bases between the two ends. This CDR3 is 16 amino acids long. The CDR3 nucleotides are TGTGCCAGCAGCTTATTATCCACTAACCGCCTAAACACCATATATTTT. Translating it yields CASSLLSTNRLNTIYF.

This clone showed up just a few times. This chain uses TRBV7-9 with TRBJ2-3; D unresolved. The CDR3 runs 12 residues. With 7 bases removed from V and 4 bases from J, the gap between germline ends came to 9 bases. The germline V gene has CDR1 SEHNR and CDR2 FQNEAQ (reference sequence). The CDR3 region has the DNA TGTGCCAGCACCTACCCCCCAGATACGCAGTATTTT. Translating gives CASTYPPDTQYF.

This chain uses TRBV5-5 with TRBJ1-4; D is undetermined. V lost 2 bases and J 0 bases, leaving 8 bases between the germline ends. This CDR3 is 15 amino acids long. Germline CDR1 SGHKS, CDR2 YYEKEE (reference sequence). As DNA, the CDR3 is TGTGCCAGCAGCTTTGTAACTCCAACTAATGAAAAACTGTTTTTT. Its protein is CASSFVTPTNEKLFF.

The CDR3 sequence: CASSLFSGSNEQFF. For the CDR3, the DNA is TGTGCCAGCAGCTTATTTAGCGGGAGTAATGAGCAGTTCTTC. The V gene is TRBV7-2, the J gene TRBJ2-1, with 9 nucleotides matching TRBD2. Germline assignment: CDR1 SGHTA and CDR2 FQGNSA. Germline trimming cut 2 bases from V and 7 bases from J; bases unmatched to any gene: 3. The CDR3 consists of 14 residues.

V and J are TRBV6-6 and TRBJ1-1; D may be TRBD1 (6 bases). CDR1 and CDR2 from the germline V gene are MNHNY and SVGAGI (reference sequence). This CDR3 region has 13 residues. V was trimmed by 4 bases and J by 11 bases, leaving 17 bases between them. CDR3: CASSFIGQLEAFF. CDR3 nucleotides: TGTGCCAGCAGTTTCATTGGACAGCTTGAGGCTTTCTTT.

The chain joins TRBV28 to TRBJ2-5, with D perhaps matching TRBD2 (5 bases). The DNA end is more similar to TRBJ2-7, so the J call may be wrong. CDR3 length: 15 residues. CDR1 and CDR2 from the germline V gene are MDHEN and SYDVKM. The CDR3, as DNA: TGTGCCAGCACCTATCTACTAGGACTCTCCTACGAGCAGTACTTC. Translating gives CASTYLLGLSYEQYF.

The chain employs TRBV19 and TRBJ2-4; the D gene is possibly TRBD1 (6 bases). Per the germline V gene, CDR1 is LNHDA and CDR2 is SQIVND (reference sequence). The germline V and J ends were trimmed by 3 bases and 0 bases, with 21 bases remaining between them. CDR3 length: 19 amino acids. Here the CDR3 DNA reads TGTGCCAGTAGTATGGACAGAATCTCGCCGGGCCTAGCCAAAAACATTCAGTACTTC. Encoded protein: CASSMDRISPGLAKNIQYF.

This clone was recorded a few times. The chain couples TRBV7-2 to TRBJ1-1; no firm D call. Trimming pared 8 bases from V and 3 bases from J, leaving 10 bases between. The CDR3 is made up of 12 amino acids. The germline V gene encodes CDR1 SGHTA and CDR2 FQGNSA. The CDR3 coding sequence is TGTGCCAGCGCACTGGGCCACACTGAAGCTTTCTTT. Protein product: CASALGHTEAFF.

This clone was recorded once. V gene TRBV19 combines with J gene TRBJ2-7; tentative D call: TRBD1 (6 bases). Trimming cost V 6 bases and J 5 bases, with 17 bases left between them. The germline CDR1 and CDR2 sequences are LNHDA and SQIVND (reference sequence). There are 14 residues in the CDR3. The chain's CDR3 is CASRDRPSVDEQYF. The CDR3 DNA sequence: TGTGCCAGTAGGGACAGACCTTCGGTCGACGAGCAGTACTTC.

The chain links TRBV11-3 to TRBJ2-3, with 9 bases fitting TRBD2. Germline V lookup: CDR1 SGHNT, CDR2 YENEEA. V was clipped by 5 bases and J by 4 bases; unmatched bases: 7. This CDR3 contains 15 residues. CDR3 in DNA: TGTGCCAGCAGCCGGAGCGGGGGGTTGTCAGATACGCAGTATTTT. Its translation: CASSRSGGLSDTQYF.

The rearrangement links TRBV10-3 to TRBJ2-5, with TRBD2 as a possible D gene (6 bases). The CDR3 has 15 amino acids. CDR1 is ENHRY, CDR2 SYGVKD, per germline. The ends were cut back, 3 bases at V and 1 base at J, with 12 bases in the middle. CDR3: CAISEAGRVQETQYF. CDR3 DNA: TGTGCCATCAGTGAAGCGGGCAGGGTCCAAGAGACCCAGTACTTC.

The V and J genes are TRBV15 and TRBJ2-7; 11 bases are a match to TRBD1. This CDR3 has 16 amino acids. Per the germline V gene, CDR1 is LNHNV and CDR2 is YYDKDF (reference sequence). V lost 3 bases to trimming and J lost 0 bases; unmatched junction nucleotides: 4. The CDR3 DNA follows: TGTGCCACCAGCAGCTGGGGGACAGGGGGCTCCTACGAGCAGTACTTC. It codes for CATSSWGTGGSYEQYF.

This chain joins TRBV18 and TRBJ2-3; D is uncertain. V dropped 10 bases and J dropped 4 bases, with 15 bases sitting between them. The CDR3 covers 13 residues. Germline loops: CDR1 KGHSH, CDR2 LQKENI. This chain's CDR3 is CATVIILSDTQYF. The CDR3 DNA follows: TGTGCCACCGTTATAATTTTATCAGATACGCAGTATTTT.

The chain is built from TRBV28 and TRBJ2-7; the D gene is possibly TRBD1 (5 bases). Germline V gene lookup returns CDR1 MDHEN and CDR2 SYDVKM. Trimming left V 9 bases short and J 1 base short, with 16 bases between. This CDR3 has 14 amino acids. Here the CDR3 reads CASPGPDNSYEQYF. The CDR3 region has the DNA TGTGCCAGTCCCGGTCCGGACAATTCCTACGAGCAGTACTTC.

The rearrangement uses TRBV5-1 and TRBJ2-7; tentative D call: TRBD1 (6 bases). V dropped 4 bases and J dropped 6 bases, with 17 bases sitting between them. The length of the CDR3 is 14 residues. Germline-derived CDR1 and CDR2 are SGHRS and YFSETQ. The chain's CDR3 is CASSLPRQDTEQYF. DNA of the CDR3: TGCGCCAGCAGCCTACCCCGACAGGATACCGAGCAGTACTTC.

V and J are TRBV2 and TRBJ2-1, with D tentatively TRBD2 (6 bases). Germline loops: CDR1 SNHLY, CDR2 FYNNEI. With 3 bases removed from V and 2 bases from J, the gap between germline ends came to 11 bases. The CDR3 spans 15 residues. CDR3 DNA: TGTGCCAGCAGTGAGCGTGGGAGGACCTACAATGAGCAGTTCTTC. Protein: CASSERGRTYNEQFF.

This clone was picked up one time. The chain is built from TRBV18 and TRBJ2-5; 11 bases are shared with TRBD1. V was clipped by 3 bases and J by 3 bases; unmatched bases: 3. The CDR3 spans 15 residues. Germline CDR1 reads KGHSH; CDR2 reads LQKENI. CDR3 DNA sequence: TGTGCCAGCTCACCCGGGACAGGGGGTGAAGAGACCCAGTACTTC. Protein: CASSPGTGGEETQYF. The whole variable domain, filled in from reference TRBV18 and TRBJ2-5, reads NAGVMQNPRHLVRRRGQEARLRCSPMKGHSHVYWYRQLPEEGLKFMVYLQKENIIDESGMPKERFSAEFPKEGPSILRIQQVVRGDSAAYFCASSPGTGGEETQYFGPGTRLLVL.

The chain combines TRBV9 with TRBJ2-1; D is undetermined. Trimming took 0 bases from V and 5 from J, leaving 6 bases between them. The CDR3 has 13 amino acids. Per germline, CDR1 SGDLS and CDR2 YYNGEE. CDR3: CASSVGVDNEQFF. CDR3 sequence (DNA): TGTGCCAGCAGCGTAGGAGTGGACAATGAGCAGTTCTTC.

The chain employs TRBV29-1 and TRBJ1-5; weak D call: TRBD1 (5 bases). Germline loops: CDR1 SQVTM, CDR2 ANQGSEA. CDR3 size: 15 residues. V was shortened by 3 bases and J by 0 bases, with 12 bases between the two germline ends. CDR3 protein: CSVDLEGDSNQPQHF. The CDR3 DNA reads TGCAGCGTTGATCTTGAAGGGGATAGCAATCAGCCCCAGCATTTT.

The genes are TRBV5-1 and TRBJ2-3, with D possibly being TRBD2 (6 bases). Trimming stripped 2 bases from V and 2 bases from J, with 12 bases between. Germline V CDR1 and CDR2: SGHRS, YFSETQ. CDR3 length equals 15 residues. The CDR3 sequence is CASSLLSGTTDTQYF. In DNA form, the CDR3 reads TGCGCCAGCAGCTTACTTAGCGGAACCACAGATACGCAGTATTTT.

This clone has just a few counts. The rearrangement uses TRBV4-3 and TRBJ2-3; 14 bases map to TRBD2. Germline lookup yields CDR1 LGHNA and CDR2 YSLEER. The CDR3 has 16 amino acids. The junction had 1 base not matched to a gene; V was cut back by 1 base and J by 4 bases. CDR3 loop: CASSQGLAGGPDTQYF. CDR3 bases: TGCGCCAGCAGCCAAGGACTAGCGGGAGGGCCAGATACGCAGTATTTT.